In this sample, the clone carrying this T cell receptor (beta chain) turned up a few times. What it binds is not known. Looked up from germline, CDR1 is LGHDT and CDR2 is YNNKEL (reference sequence). The CDR3 extends over 13 amino acids. V gave up 2 bases and J gave up 3 bases, with 6 bases separating them. This sample is drawn from a study of early T cells in non-severe SARS-CoV-2 infection. Background on the study: Unsorted whole-blood RNA was sequenced in bulk, leaving chains unpaired.

Molecules of cDNA were individually given unique molecular identifiers that were attached to them. TCRdb re-derived calls from the 5' RACE reads in MiXCR, one entry per CDR3 protein. The sample consists of 75,000 to 90,000 distinct CDR3 sequences, 15% of them appearing once. Study-wide findings and caveats: A preference for anti-spike CD8 responses marked VDJdb matching, which missed private and CD4 specificities.

V is TRBV3-1 and J is TRBJ2-3; D may be TRBD2 (5 bases). Material for sequencing was whole blood. This TCR was recovered from an adult who was a healthcare worker with PCR-confirmed SARS-CoV-2 infection or an uninfected control (not recorded which). The DNA for the CDR3 is TGTGCCAGCAGCCAACGGGGAACAGATACGCAGTATTTT. Its translation is CASSQRGTDTQYF.